Listed below are T cell receptor beta chains from one sample, sequenced in a study of blood T cell repertoires in COVID-19. Method: immunoSEQ multiplex PCR; TCRdb's copy keeps in-frame clones and lacks some. The data show approximately 150,000 clones, with over 75% seen just once and about 5.3% held by the top ten. Sequenced material: PBMCs or T cells enriched from blood (not recorded which). All receptors derive from a woman between 40 and 55 years old with acute COVID-19. CDR3s include the opening cysteine and the closing phenylalanine or tryptophan. Fields, in order: CDR3 DNA, CDR3 protein, V gene, D gene, clone size, J gene. D genes are given only for firm matches. Expanded clones get a size class; other rows say once, few or many, or leave the size out.

CDR3nt: TGTGCCAGCTTGGGACTAGCGGGAGACAGCTACGAGCAGTACTTC; CDR3aa: CASLGLAGDSYEQYF; v_gene: TRBV18; d_gene: TRBD2; abundance: NA; j_gene: TRBJ2-7
CDR3nt: TGTGCCAGCAGTGAACTCCAGGGCAGCACACAAGAGACCCAGTACTTC; CDR3aa: CASSELQGSTQETQYF; v_gene: TRBV6-1; d_gene: NA; abundance: NA; j_gene: TRBJ2-5
CDR3nt: TGTGCCAGCAGTGAACTAGCTACCTATGGCTACACCTTC; CDR3aa: CASSELATYGYTF; v_gene: TRBV6-1; d_gene: NA; abundance: NA; j_gene: TRBJ1-2
CDR3nt: TGTGCCATTTCAGGACTCTCCCAAACAGATACGCAGTATTTT; CDR3aa: CAISGLSQTDTQYF; v_gene: TRBV28; d_gene: NA; abundance: NA; j_gene: TRBJ2-3
CDR3nt: TGTGCCAGCAGCACAGGGGCGGAGGGCTACACCTTC; CDR3aa: CASSTGAEGYTF; v_gene: TRBV7-9; d_gene: TRBD1; abundance: NA; j_gene: TRBJ1-2
CDR3nt: TGTGCCAGCAGCCCTTCTCAAGAGACCCAGTACTTC; CDR3aa: CASSPSQETQYF; v_gene: TRBV11-3; d_gene: NA; abundance: NA; j_gene: TRBJ2-5
CDR3nt: TGTGCCAGCAGTGGCGGCATTAGCTCCTACAATGAGCAGTTCTTC; CDR3aa: CASSGGISSYNEQFF; v_gene: TRBV2; d_gene: NA; abundance: NA; j_gene: TRBJ2-1
CDR3nt: TGTGCCACCAGTGATCCGGGACAGGGCGGTAGCGGGAGTGGGACCGGGGAGCTGTTTTTT; CDR3aa: CATSDPGQGGSGSGTGELFF; v_gene: TRBV24-1; d_gene: NA; abundance: NA; j_gene: TRBJ2-2
CDR3nt: TGTGCCACCCTCAACCCGGGACTAGCGGGAGTTAGTACCGGGGAGCTGTTTTTT; CDR3aa: CATLNPGLAGVSTGELFF; v_gene: TRBV7-9; d_gene: TRBD2; abundance: NA; j_gene: TRBJ2-2
CDR3nt: TGTGCCAGCAGCGTCAGACTAGCCTCCTCCAATGAGCAGTTCTTC; CDR3aa: CASSVRLASSNEQFF; v_gene: TRBV13; d_gene: TRBD2; abundance: NA; j_gene: TRBJ2-1
CDR3nt: TGTGCCTGGAGTGTGAGCTCCCCTATATACAATGAGCAGTTCTTC; CDR3aa: CAWSVSSPIYNEQFF; v_gene: TRBV30; d_gene: NA; abundance: NA; j_gene: TRBJ2-1
CDR3nt: TGTGCCAGCAGCGTAGATGGCCTAGTGGGGCGTGAGCAGTTCTTC; CDR3aa: CASSVDGLVGREQFF; v_gene: TRBV9; d_gene: NA; abundance: once; j_gene: TRBJ2-1
CDR3nt: TGTGCCAGCAGCCACGGGACACGGCCCAGTGAGCTGTTTTTT; CDR3aa: CASSHGTRPSELFF; v_gene: TRBV11-2; d_gene: NA; abundance: once; j_gene: TRBJ2-2
CDR3nt: TGTGCCAGTAGTATGAGGAACACTGAAGCTTTCTTT; CDR3aa: CASSMRNTEAFF; v_gene: TRBV19; d_gene: NA; abundance: few; j_gene: TRBJ1-1
CDR3nt: TGTGCCAGCAGCCCCCAACCTTTAGGAGAAAATGAGCAGTTCTTC; CDR3aa: CASSPQPLGENEQFF; v_gene: TRBV11-2; d_gene: NA; abundance: NA; j_gene: TRBJ2-1
CDR3nt: TGTGCCAGCAGCACAACAGGGTCGAACACCGGGGAGCTGTTTTTT; CDR3aa: CASSTTGSNTGELFF; v_gene: TRBV7-2; d_gene: NA; abundance: NA; j_gene: TRBJ2-2
CDR3nt: TGTGCCAGCAGTGAATCGCGGGGGCCCACAGATACGCAGTATTTT; CDR3aa: CASSESRGPTDTQYF; v_gene: TRBV25-1; d_gene: NA; abundance: NA; j_gene: TRBJ2-3
CDR3nt: TGTGCCAGTCAGAAGGGGGCCTTGAACACCGGGGAGCTGTTTTTT; CDR3aa: CASQKGALNTGELFF; v_gene: TRBV7-3; d_gene: TRBD1; abundance: NA; j_gene: TRBJ2-2
CDR3nt: TGTGCCAGCAGCTTAATCCGAGGCACAGATACGCAGTATTTT; CDR3aa: CASSLIRGTDTQYF; v_gene: TRBV7-2; d_gene: NA; abundance: NA; j_gene: TRBJ2-3
CDR3nt: TGTGCCAGCAGCCCGACCCCGGGTAGAGATACGCAGTATTTT; CDR3aa: CASSPTPGRDTQYF; v_gene: TRBV4-2; d_gene: NA; abundance: NA; j_gene: TRBJ2-3
CDR3nt: TGTGCCAGCAGCCAAACATCAATACTAGCGGGGGAGACCCAGTACTTC; CDR3aa: CASSQTSILAGETQYF; v_gene: TRBV4-2; d_gene: TRBD2; abundance: NA; j_gene: TRBJ2-5
CDR3nt: TGTGCCAGCAGCTTAGAATCGGGGGGCAGTTCACCCCTCCACTTT; CDR3aa: CASSLESGGSSPLHF; v_gene: TRBV11-2; d_gene: NA; abundance: many; j_gene: TRBJ1-6
CDR3nt: TGTGCCAGCAGCGCCTGGGACAGAAAAGAGACCCAGTACTTC; CDR3aa: CASSAWDRKETQYF; v_gene: TRBV7-9; d_gene: TRBD1; abundance: NA; j_gene: TRBJ2-5
CDR3nt: TGCGCCAGCAGACAACCGGGACTAGCGAACTACGAGCAGTACTTC; CDR3aa: CASRQPGLANYEQYF; v_gene: TRBV23-1; d_gene: TRBD2; abundance: NA; j_gene: TRBJ2-7
CDR3nt: TGTGCCAGCAGCGCATCACCGGGACAGGGTGTGGGCGCCCTCCACTTT; CDR3aa: CASSASPGQGVGALHF; v_gene: TRBV9; d_gene: TRBD1; abundance: few; j_gene: TRBJ1-6
CDR3nt: TGTGCCAGCAGCCTCTGGACTGTCGATGAGCAGTTCTTC; CDR3aa: CASSLWTVDEQFF; v_gene: TRBV3-1/TRBV3-2; d_gene: NA; abundance: NA; j_gene: TRBJ2-1
CDR3nt: TGTGCCAGCAGCCAGATGCCGGGTAACTATGGCTACACCTTC; CDR3aa: CASSQMPGNYGYTF; v_gene: TRBV28; d_gene: NA; abundance: NA; j_gene: TRBJ1-2
CDR3nt: TGTGCCAGCAGCCCCCGAGGGGGGGGCCAGAACACTGAAGCTTTCTTT; CDR3aa: CASSPRGGGQNTEAFF; v_gene: TRBV5-4; d_gene: NA; abundance: NA; j_gene: TRBJ1-1
CDR3nt: TGTGCTAGTACAGGGGATAGATACAATGAGCAGTTCTTC; CDR3aa: CASTGDRYNEQFF; v_gene: TRBV12-5; d_gene: TRBD1; abundance: NA; j_gene: TRBJ2-1